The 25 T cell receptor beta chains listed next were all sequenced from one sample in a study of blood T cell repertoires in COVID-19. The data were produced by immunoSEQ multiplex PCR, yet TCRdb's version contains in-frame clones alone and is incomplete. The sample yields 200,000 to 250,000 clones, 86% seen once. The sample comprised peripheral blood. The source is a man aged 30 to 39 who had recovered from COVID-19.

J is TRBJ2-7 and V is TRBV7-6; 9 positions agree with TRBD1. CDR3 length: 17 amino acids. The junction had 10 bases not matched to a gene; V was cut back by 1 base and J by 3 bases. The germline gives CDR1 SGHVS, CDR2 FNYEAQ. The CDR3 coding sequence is TGTGCCAGCAGCTTAGTCTCCGGGACAGGGATTTTCTACGAGCAGTACTTC. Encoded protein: CASSLVSGTGIFYEQYF.

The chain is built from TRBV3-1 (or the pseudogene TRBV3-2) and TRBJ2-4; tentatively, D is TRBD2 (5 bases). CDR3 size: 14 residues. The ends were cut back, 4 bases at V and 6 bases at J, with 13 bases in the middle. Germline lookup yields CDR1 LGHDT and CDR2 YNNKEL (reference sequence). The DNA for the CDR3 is TGTGCCAGCAGCCTCCTTGGCCGGGGAAACATTCAGTACTTC. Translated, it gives CASSLLGRGNIQYF.

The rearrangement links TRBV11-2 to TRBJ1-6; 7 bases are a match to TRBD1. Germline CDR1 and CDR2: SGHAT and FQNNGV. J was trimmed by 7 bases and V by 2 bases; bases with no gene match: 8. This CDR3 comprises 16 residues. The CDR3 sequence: CASSLFTRTGNSPLHF. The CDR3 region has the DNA TGTGCCAGCAGCTTATTTACGCGGACAGGCAATTCACCCCTCCACTTT.

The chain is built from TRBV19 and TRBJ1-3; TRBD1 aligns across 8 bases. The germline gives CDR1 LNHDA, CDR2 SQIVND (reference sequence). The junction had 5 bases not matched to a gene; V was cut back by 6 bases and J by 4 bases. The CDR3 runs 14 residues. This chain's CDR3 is CASRRTGRGNTIYF. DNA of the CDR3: TGTGCCAGTAGGAGGACAGGGAGAGGAAACACCATATATTTT.

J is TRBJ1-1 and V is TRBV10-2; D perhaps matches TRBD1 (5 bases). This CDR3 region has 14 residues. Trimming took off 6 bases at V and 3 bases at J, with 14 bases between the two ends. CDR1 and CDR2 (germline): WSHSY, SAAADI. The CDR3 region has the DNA TGCGCCAGCAGAAGGACCTCGGGGGACACTGAAGCTTTCTTT. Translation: CASRRTSGDTEAFF.

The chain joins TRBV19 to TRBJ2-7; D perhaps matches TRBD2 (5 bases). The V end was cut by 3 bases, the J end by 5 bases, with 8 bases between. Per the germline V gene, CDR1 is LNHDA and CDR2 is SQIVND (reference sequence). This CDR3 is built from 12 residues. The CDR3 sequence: CASSIEGDEQYF. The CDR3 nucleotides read TGTGCCAGTAGTATTGAGGGAGACGAGCAGTACTTC.

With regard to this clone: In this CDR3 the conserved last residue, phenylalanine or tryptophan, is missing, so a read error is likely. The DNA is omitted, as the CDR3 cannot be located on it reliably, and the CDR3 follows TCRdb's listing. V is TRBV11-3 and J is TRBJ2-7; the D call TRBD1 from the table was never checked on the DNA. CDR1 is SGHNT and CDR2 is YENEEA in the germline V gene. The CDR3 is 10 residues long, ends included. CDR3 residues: CASSLGAGIA.

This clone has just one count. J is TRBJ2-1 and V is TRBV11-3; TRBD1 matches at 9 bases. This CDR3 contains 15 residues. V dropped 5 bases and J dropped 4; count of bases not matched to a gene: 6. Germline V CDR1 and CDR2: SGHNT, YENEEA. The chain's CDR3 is CASSGTGPHYNEQFF. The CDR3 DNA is TGTGCCAGCAGCGGGACAGGGCCGCATTACAATGAGCAGTTCTTC. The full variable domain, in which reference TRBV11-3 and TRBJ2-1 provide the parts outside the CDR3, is EAGVVQSPRYKIIEKKQPVAFWCNPISGHNTLYWYLQNLGQGPELLIRYENEEAVDDSQLPKDRFSAERLKGVDSTLKIQPAELGDSAVYLCASSGTGPHYNEQFFGPGTRLTVL.

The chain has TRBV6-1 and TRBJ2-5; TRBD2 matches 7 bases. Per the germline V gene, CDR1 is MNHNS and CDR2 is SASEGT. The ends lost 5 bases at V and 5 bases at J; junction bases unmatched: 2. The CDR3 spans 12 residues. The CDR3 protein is CASSWGGETQYF. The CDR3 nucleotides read TGTGCCAGCAGTTGGGGAGGGGAGACCCAGTACTTC.

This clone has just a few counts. Here the CDR3 reads CASSITTALTGDTQYF. In DNA, the CDR3 is TGTGCCAGTAGTATCACAACGGCCCTAACCGGGGATACGCAGTATTTT. V is TRBV19 and J is TRBJ2-3; no reliable D call. The CDR3 totals 16 residues. CDR1 LNHDA and CDR2 SQIVND come from the germline V gene (reference sequence). V dropped 3 bases and J dropped 6 bases, with 19 bases sitting between them.

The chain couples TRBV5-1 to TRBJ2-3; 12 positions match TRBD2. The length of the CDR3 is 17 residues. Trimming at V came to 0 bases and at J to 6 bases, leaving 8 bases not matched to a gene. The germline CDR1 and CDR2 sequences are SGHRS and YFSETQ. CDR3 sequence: CASSLDRASGGADTQYF. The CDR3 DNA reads TGCGCCAGCAGCTTGGATAGGGCTAGCGGGGGGGCGGATACGCAGTATTTT.

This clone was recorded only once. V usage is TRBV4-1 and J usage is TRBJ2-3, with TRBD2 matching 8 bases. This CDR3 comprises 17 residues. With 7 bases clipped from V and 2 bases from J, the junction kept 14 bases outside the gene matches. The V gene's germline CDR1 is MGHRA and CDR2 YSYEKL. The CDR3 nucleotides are TGCGCCAGCACCCCCTTCAGGAGCGGGGGAGTCACAGATACGCAGTATTTT. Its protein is CASTPFRSGGVTDTQYF.

CDR3 DNA: TGTGCCAGCAGTTTTACGGGACACAACTCCTACGAGCAGTACTTC. It translates to CASSFTGHNSYEQYF. The chain employs TRBV6-5 and TRBJ2-7, with D maybe TRBD1 (6 bases). The length of the CDR3 is 15 residues. CDR1 MNHEY and CDR2 SVGAGI come from the germline V gene. The ends were cut back, 4 bases at V and 0 bases at J, with 13 bases in the middle.

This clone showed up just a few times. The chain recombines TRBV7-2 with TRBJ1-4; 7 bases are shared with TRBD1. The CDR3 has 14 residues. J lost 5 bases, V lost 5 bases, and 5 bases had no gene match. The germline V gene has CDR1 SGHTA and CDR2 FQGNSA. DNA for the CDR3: TGTGCCAGCAGCCTCGCCAGGGGGAATGAAAAACTGTTTTTT. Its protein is CASSLARGNEKLFF.

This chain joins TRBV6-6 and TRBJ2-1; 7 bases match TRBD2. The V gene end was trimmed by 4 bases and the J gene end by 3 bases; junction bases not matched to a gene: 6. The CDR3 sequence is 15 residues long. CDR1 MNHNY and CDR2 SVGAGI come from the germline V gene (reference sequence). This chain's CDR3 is CASSFVGRGYNEQFF. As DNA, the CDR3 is TGTGCCAGCAGTTTCGTTGGGAGGGGCTACAATGAGCAGTTCTTC.

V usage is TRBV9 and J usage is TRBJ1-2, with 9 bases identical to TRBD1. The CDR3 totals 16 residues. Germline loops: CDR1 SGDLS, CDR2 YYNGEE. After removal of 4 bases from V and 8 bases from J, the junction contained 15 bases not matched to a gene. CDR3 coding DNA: TGTGCCAGCAGCCAAGTCTCGACAGGGGGACTAAGGGGCTACACCTTC. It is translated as CASSQVSTGGLRGYTF.

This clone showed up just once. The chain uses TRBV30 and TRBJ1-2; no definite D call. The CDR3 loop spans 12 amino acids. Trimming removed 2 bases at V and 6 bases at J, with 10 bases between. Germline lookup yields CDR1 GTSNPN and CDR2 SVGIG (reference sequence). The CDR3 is CAWSWRGDGYTF. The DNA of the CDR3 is TGTGCCTGGAGTTGGAGAGGAGATGGCTACACCTTC.

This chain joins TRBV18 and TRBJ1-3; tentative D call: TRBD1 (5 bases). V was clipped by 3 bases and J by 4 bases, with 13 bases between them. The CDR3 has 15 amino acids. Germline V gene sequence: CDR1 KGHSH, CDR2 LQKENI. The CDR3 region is CASSPLDGGGNTIYF. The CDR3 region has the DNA TGTGCCAGCTCACCGTTGGACGGGGGGGGAAACACCATATATTTT.

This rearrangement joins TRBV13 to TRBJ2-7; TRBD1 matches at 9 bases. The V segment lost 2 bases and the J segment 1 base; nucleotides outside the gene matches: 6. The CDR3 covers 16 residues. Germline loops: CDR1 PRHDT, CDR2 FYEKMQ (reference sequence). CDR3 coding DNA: TGTGCCAGCAGCTTATCGGGACAGGGTTTATCCTACGAGCAGTACTTC. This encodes CASSLSGQGLSYEQYF.

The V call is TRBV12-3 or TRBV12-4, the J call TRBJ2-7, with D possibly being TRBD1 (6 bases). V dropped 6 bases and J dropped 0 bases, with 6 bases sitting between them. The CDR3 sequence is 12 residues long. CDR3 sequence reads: CASRDSSYEQYF. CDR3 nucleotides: TGTGCCAGCAGGGACAGCTCCTACGAGCAGTACTTC.

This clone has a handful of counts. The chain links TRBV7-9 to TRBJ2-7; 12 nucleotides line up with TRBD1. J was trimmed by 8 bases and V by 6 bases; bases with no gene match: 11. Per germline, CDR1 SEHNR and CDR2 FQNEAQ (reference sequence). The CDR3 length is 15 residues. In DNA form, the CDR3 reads TGTGCCAGCAGGAAGGGGACAGGGGGCCCCCAAAAGCAGTACTTC. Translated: CASRKGTGGPQKQYF.

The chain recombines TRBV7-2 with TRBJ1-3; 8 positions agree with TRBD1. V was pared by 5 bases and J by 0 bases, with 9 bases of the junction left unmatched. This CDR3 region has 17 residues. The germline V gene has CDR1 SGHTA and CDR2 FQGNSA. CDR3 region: CASSQGARATSGNTIYF. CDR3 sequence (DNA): TGTGCCAGCAGCCAGGGGGCGCGAGCCACCTCTGGAAACACCATATATTTT. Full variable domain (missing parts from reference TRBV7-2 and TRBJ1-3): GAGVSQSPSNKVTEKGKDVELRCDPISGHTALYWYRQSLGQGLEFLIYFQGNSAPDKSGLPSDRFSAERTGGSVSTLTIQRTQQEDSAVYLCASSQGARATSGNTIYFGEGSWLTVV.

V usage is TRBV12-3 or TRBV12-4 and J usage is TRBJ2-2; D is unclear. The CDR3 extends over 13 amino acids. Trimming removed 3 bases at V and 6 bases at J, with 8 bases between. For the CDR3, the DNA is TGTGCCAGCAGTTTTTTAGTGGCCGGGGAGCTGTTTTTT. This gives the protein CASSFLVAGELFF.

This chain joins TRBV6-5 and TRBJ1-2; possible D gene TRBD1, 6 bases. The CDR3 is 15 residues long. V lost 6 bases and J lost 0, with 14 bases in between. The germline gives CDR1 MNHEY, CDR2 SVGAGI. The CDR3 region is CASSRGGPPNYGYTF. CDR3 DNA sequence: TGTGCCAGCAGCCGCGGGGGCCCTCCTAACTATGGCTACACCTTC.

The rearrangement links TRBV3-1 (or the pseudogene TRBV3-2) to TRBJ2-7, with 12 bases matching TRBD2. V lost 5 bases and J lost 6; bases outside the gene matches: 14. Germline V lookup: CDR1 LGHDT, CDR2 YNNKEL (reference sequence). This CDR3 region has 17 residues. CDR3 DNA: TGTGCCAGCAGCTCCATTACCCCTAGCGGGGGGGCGGCCGAGCAGTACTTC. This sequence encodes CASSSITPSGGAAEQYF.